The next 18 T cell receptor beta chains were all read from a single sample in a study of T cells in Graves' hyperthyroidism and ophthalmopathy (dated by TCRdb to about 2019). The method was multiplex PCR. Sequencing instrument: Illumina HiSeq 2000. TCR beta CDR3 regions were amplified from RNA transcripts. The first round of RT-PCR for the TCR CDR3 was performed with the HTBI primer set and the Qiagen OneStep RT-PCR kit. In TCRdb, the public reads were trimmed at Q25 with fastp and aligned with MiXCR, with productive beta chains retained. All rows with the same CDR3 protein become a single entry with the most common DNA and genes. In this sample the table shows approximately 220,000 distinct CDR3 sequences, 15% to 20% of which occur a single time. The biggest ten clones account for roughly two fifths of the sample. Sequences were obtained from blood. These receptor sequences come from a man in his forties with Graves' hyperthyroidism.

This clonotype came up many times. The chain links TRBV30 to TRBJ1-1; D not certain. The germline CDR1 and CDR2 sequences are GTSNPN and SVGIG (reference sequence). This CDR3 comprises 11 residues. Here the CDR3 reads CAIALNTEAFF. Here the CDR3 DNA reads TGTGCAATTGCCTTGAACACTGAAGCTTTCTTT.

This clonotype was detected only a few times. This rearrangement joins TRBV20-1 to TRBJ2-1; 7 nucleotides line up with TRBD1. This CDR3 is 15 amino acids long. J gave up 7 bases and V 1 base, and 10 bases lay outside the gene matches. Per germline, CDR1 DFQATT and CDR2 SNEGSKA (reference sequence). DNA for the CDR3: TGCAGTGCTAGAGGAAGGGGGCGAGCTTGGAATGAGCAGTTCTTC. Its translation is CSARGRGRAWNEQFF.

This clonotype was detected many times. J is TRBJ1-5 and V is TRBV6-6; a weak D match, TRBD1 (5 bases). Germline V lookup: CDR1 MNHNY, CDR2 SVGAGI (reference sequence). V was pared by 2 bases and J by 7 bases, with 12 bases between. The CDR3 runs 14 residues. For the CDR3, the DNA is TGTGCCAGCAGTTACACCACGGAGGGGCAGCCCCAGCATTTT. Amino acid sequence: CASSYTTEGQPQHF.

V usage is TRBV20-1 and J usage is TRBJ2-2, with 8 bases identical to TRBD1. After removal of 2 bases from V and 6 bases from J, the junction contained 5 bases not matched to a gene. CDR3 size: 14 residues. Germline loops: CDR1 DFQATT, CDR2 SNEGSKA (reference sequence). The CDR3 spells CSARRQGASGELFF. The CDR3 region has the DNA TGCAGTGCTAGAAGGCAGGGGGCTTCCGGGGAGCTGTTTTTT.

This clonotype has a handful of counts. The rearrangement links TRBV9 to TRBJ2-1; D is unclear. Germline CDR1 SGDLS, CDR2 YYNGEE. The CDR3 runs 11 residues. V lost 3 bases, J lost 7 bases, and 5 bases lay in between. The CDR3 reads CASSGVNEQFF. CDR3 DNA sequence: TGTGCCAGCAGCGGGGTGAATGAGCAGTTCTTC.

This clonotype showed up many times. The chain carries TRBV11-2 and TRBJ2-3, with D tentatively TRBD1 or TRBD2 (5 bases each). This CDR3 comprises 16 residues. With 0 bases removed from V and 7 bases from J, the gap between germline ends came to 17 bases. Looked up from germline, CDR1 is SGHAT and CDR2 is FQNNGV. CDR3 DNA: TGTGCCAGCAGCTTAGACGGGACCCGAATATTCAATACGCAGTATTTT. Amino acid sequence: CASSLDGTRIFNTQYF.

This clonotype was counted many times. V and J are TRBV10-3 and TRBJ2-1, with 7 bases matching TRBD2. Germline V gives CDR1 ENHRY, CDR2 SYGVKD. This CDR3 contains 17 residues. The J segment lost 1 base and the V segment lost 6 bases, leaving 12 bases of the junction unmatched. CDR3: CAIREREGSGSYNEQFF. CDR3 in DNA: TGTGCCATCAGAGAAAGGGAGGGCTCGGGATCCTACAATGAGCAGTTCTTC.

The chain recombines TRBV19 with TRBJ1-2; D remains unclear. This CDR3 is 15 amino acids long. Germline CDR1 LNHDA, CDR2 SQIVND (reference sequence). V was shortened by 4 bases and J by 5 bases, with 17 bases between the two germline ends. CDR3 bases: TGTGCCAGTAGTACCACCGGCGGGGTATGGTATGGCTACACCTTC. It specifies CASSTTGGVWYGYTF.

In its sample, this clonotype was seen many times. V usage is TRBV27 and J usage is TRBJ2-1, with D perhaps given as TRBD1 or TRBD2 (5 bases each). Germline V gives CDR1 MNHEY, CDR2 SMNVEV (reference sequence). Trimming removed 5 bases from V and 8 bases from J, with 19 bases in between. The CDR3 sequence is 15 residues long. The CDR3 reads CASSAKGTIYYEQFF. In DNA form, the CDR3 reads TGTGCCAGCAGTGCAAAAGGGACGATTTACTATGAGCAGTTCTTC.

Of note for this clonotype: This sequence may be a read error, since a much larger clone differs from it by one base. The gene calls are TRBV3-1 and TRBJ2-3; D not certain. Germline CDR1 reads LGHDT; CDR2 reads YNNKEL (reference sequence). This CDR3 spans 13 amino acids. The CDR3 loop is CAISQDPKDTQYF. The CDR3 nucleotides are TGTGCCATCAGCCAAGACCCTAAGGATACGCAGTATTTT.

This clonotype has ten or more counts. This sequence joins TRBV5-1 and TRBJ2-7, with 9 bases aligning to TRBD2. The V and J ends lost 2 bases and 2 bases, in that order; junction bases with no gene match: 2. Germline V gene sequence: CDR1 SGHRS, CDR2 YFSETQ. This CDR3 has 14 amino acids. CDR3 sequence reads: CASSFSGGTYEQYF. Written as DNA, the CDR3 is TGCGCCAGCAGCTTTAGCGGGGGTACCTACGAGCAGTACTTC.

Many counts were recorded for this clonotype. This rearrangement joins TRBV7-2 to TRBJ1-5; D not certain. Germline CDR1 reads SGHTA; CDR2 reads FQGNSA. V was cut by 0 bases and J by 1 base, with 10 bases left in between. This CDR3 has 16 residues. The CDR3 DNA follows: TGTGCCAGCAGCTTAGCAGCAGCCGGCAGCAATCAGCCCCAGCATTTT. Its protein is CASSLAAAGSNQPQHF.

This clonotype was counted at least ten times. The J gene is TRBJ1-6, the V gene TRBV7-6; 7 nucleotides match TRBD1. Germline V gene lookup returns CDR1 SGHVS and CDR2 FNYEAQ. Unmatched junction bases numbered 9, after V lost 4 bases and J lost 9 bases. This CDR3 comprises 15 residues. CDR3 amino acids: CASSSSAGGGSPLHF. The CDR3 coding sequence is TGTGCCAGCAGCTCCTCGGCAGGGGGGGGTTCACCCCTCCACTTT.

The chain carries TRBV27 and TRBJ1-4; a weak D match, TRBD1 (5 bases). From germline, CDR1 is MNHEY and CDR2 SMNVEV (reference sequence). The ends were cut back, 4 bases at V and 7 bases at J, with 13 bases in the middle. The CDR3 is 14 amino acids. The CDR3 DNA is TGTGCCAGCAGTTCTAGGGGTGGTAGTGAAAAACTGTTTTTT. The encoded protein is CASSSRGGSEKLFF.

The J gene is TRBJ2-7, the V gene TRBV24-1; TRBD2 is a possible D gene (6 bases). This CDR3 is 14 amino acids long. Trimming removed 6 bases from V and 5 bases from J, with 16 bases in between. Germline lookup yields CDR1 KGHDR and CDR2 SFDVKD. CDR3 DNA sequence: TGTGCCACCAGTACTAGCCTGGGCTCTCACGAGCAGTACTTC. It specifies CATSTSLGSHEQYF.

Many counts were recorded for this clonotype. The rearrangement uses TRBV12-3 or TRBV12-4 and TRBJ1-1; D unclear. V shed 6 bases and J shed 0 bases, with 11 bases lying between them. The CDR3 spans 14 residues. The DNA for the CDR3 is TGTGCCAGCAGCCCTAGCCGCATGAACACTGAAGCTTTCTTT. Translated: CASSPSRMNTEAFF.

CDR3 protein: CASSLKGRPNEKLFF. CDR3 nucleotide sequence: TGTGCCAGCAGCCTGAAGGGGAGGCCTAATGAAAAACTGTTTTTT. The V gene is TRBV7-9, the J gene TRBJ1-4, with D possibly being TRBD1 (5 bases). Trimming stripped 5 bases from V and 3 bases from J, with 13 bases between. Germline V CDR1 and CDR2: SEHNR, FQNEAQ (reference sequence). The CDR3 spans 15 residues.

This clonotype was recorded at least ten times. The J gene is TRBJ2-7, the V gene TRBV7-9; maybe TRBD2 (5 bases). The ends were cut back, 4 bases at V and 0 bases at J, with 16 bases in the middle. The V gene's germline CDR1 is SEHNR and CDR2 FQNEAQ (reference sequence). The CDR3 is made up of 16 amino acids. The CDR3 DNA is TGTGCCAGCAGCTCCGGCAGCCTAGGAGGCTCCTACGAGCAGTACTTC. Amino acids: CASSSGSLGGSYEQYF.